This entry lists 28 T cell receptor beta chains sequenced from one sample in a study of T cell responses to AZD1222 COVID-19 vaccine. Produced via immunoSEQ multiplex PCR; TCRdb's table is partial and in-frame only. Of approximately 100,000 clones detected, about 89% appear once; the ten largest clones hold roughly 4.9%. The source was peripheral blood, collected 28 days after the second AZD1222 dose. Source of these receptors: an adult who received the AZD1222 COVID-19 vaccine.

The chain employs TRBV7-2 and TRBJ2-5; D is undetermined. The CDR3 spans 12 residues. The ends were cut back, 2 bases at V and 1 base at J, with 2 bases in the middle. CDR1 is SGHTA and CDR2 is FQGNSA in the germline V gene. For the CDR3, the DNA is TGTGCCAGCAGCTTACTCCAAGAGACCCAGTACTTC. This encodes CASSLLQETQYF.

The chain recombines TRBV2 with TRBJ1-6; 12 bases map to TRBD1. CDR1 is SNHLY and CDR2 is FYNNEI in the germline V gene. The CDR3 runs 18 residues. The V and J ends lost 6 bases and 7 bases, in that order; junction bases with no gene match: 13. The chain's CDR3 is CASRSGTGGARGNSPLHF. DNA for the CDR3: TGTGCCAGCAGGTCCGGGACAGGGGGCGCGAGGGGGAATTCACCCCTCCACTTT.

The chain uses TRBV5-1 and TRBJ1-1; TRBD1 matches 8 bases. The V segment lost 3 bases and the J segment 5 bases; nucleotides outside the gene matches: 9. Germline V CDR1 and CDR2: SGHRS, YFSETQ. The CDR3 is made up of 15 amino acids. CDR3 bases: TGCGCCAGCAGCTATGACGGACAGGGTGGTACTGAAGCTTTCTTT. Protein sequence: CASSYDGQGGTEAFF.

In nucleotides, the CDR3 is TGTGCCAGCAGCTTAGGGACACACACTGAAGCTTTCTTT. It is translated as CASSLGTHTEAFF. The V gene is TRBV7-2, the J gene TRBJ1-1, with D tentatively TRBD1 (5 bases). CDR1 SGHTA and CDR2 FQGNSA come from the germline V gene. Trimming removed 1 base from V and 3 bases from J, with 6 bases in between. The CDR3 loop spans 13 amino acids.

The rearrangement joins TRBV5-8 to TRBJ2-7; 8 bases align to TRBD2. There are 16 residues in the CDR3. Trimming at V came to 1 base and at J to 5 bases, leaving 11 bases not matched to a gene. From germline, CDR1 is SGHTS and CDR2 YDEGEE. The CDR3 reads CASSLSLASGGNEQYF. The CDR3 nucleotides are TGTGCCAGCAGCTTGAGTCTGGCGAGCGGGGGCAACGAGCAGTACTTC.

This chain uses TRBV28 with TRBJ2-1, with 7 bases lining up with TRBD2. V shed 5 bases and J 5 bases; nucleotides not matched to a gene: 12. The germline gives CDR1 MDHEN, CDR2 SYDVKM. This CDR3 is built from 16 residues. CDR3 nucleotides: TGTGCCAGCAGTCCCGCCGGAGCGGGGTTTAACAATGAGCAGTTCTTC. It codes for CASSPAGAGFNNEQFF.

V is TRBV3-1 (or the pseudogene TRBV3-2) and J is TRBJ2-7; the match to TRBD1 covers 7 bases. Germline assignment: CDR1 LGHDT and CDR2 YNNKEL (reference sequence). After removal of 1 base from V and 2 bases from J, the junction contained 5 bases not matched to a gene. The length of the CDR3 is 15 residues. The CDR3 spells CASSQGQGDPYEQYF. The CDR3 bases are TGTGCCAGCAGCCAAGGTCAGGGGGACCCCTACGAGCAGTACTTC.

This clone appeared a few times. This sequence joins TRBV18 and TRBJ1-1; TRBD1 is a possible D gene (6 bases). Trimming cost V 4 bases and J 10 bases, with 13 bases left between them. Looked up from germline, CDR1 is KGHSH and CDR2 is LQKENI. The CDR3 sequence is 12 residues long. CDR3 bases: TGTGCCAGCTCACGACAGGTTGAGGGAGCTTTCTTT. It translates to CASSRQVEGAFF.

This chain links TRBV5-1 with TRBJ1-1; 8 nucleotides align to TRBD1. V shed 1 base and J 2 bases; nucleotides not matched to a gene: 10. This CDR3 is built from 17 residues. Germline values: CDR1 SGHRS, CDR2 YFSETQ. CDR3 nucleotides: TGCGCCAGCAGCTTGAGCCAGGGGGCAGGGCTCAACACTGAAGCTTTCTTT. It encodes CASSLSQGAGLNTEAFF.

This clone was counted a few times. The V gene is TRBV9, the J gene TRBJ2-3; D possibly corresponds to TRBD1 (5 bases). Germline loops: CDR1 SGDLS, CDR2 YYNGEE. The CDR3 length is 14 residues. V was trimmed by 1 base and J by 5 bases, leaving 11 bases between them. CDR3 amino acids: CASSVQGVEDTQYF. The CDR3 coding sequence is TGTGCCAGCAGCGTACAAGGGGTCGAAGATACGCAGTATTTT.

The chain combines TRBV18 with TRBJ1-1, with D hard to call. This CDR3 has 13 residues. Deletions cut 2 bases from V and 6 bases from J, with 10 bases between. The V gene's germline CDR1 is KGHSH and CDR2 LQKENI. CDR3 amino acids: CASSPFSEAEAFF. DNA of the CDR3: TGTGCCAGCTCACCATTTTCTGAGGCTGAAGCTTTCTTT.

This chain links TRBV6-5 with TRBJ1-2, with D perhaps matching TRBD1 (6 bases). Germline loops: CDR1 MNHEY, CDR2 SVGAGI. This CDR3 spans 11 amino acids. V was cut by 6 bases and J by 8 bases, with 10 bases left in between. The CDR3 here is CASRHRDGYTF. In DNA, the CDR3 is TGTGCCAGCAGGCACAGGGACGGCTACACCTTC.

The chain joins TRBV9 to TRBJ2-5; 8 bases map to TRBD1. The CDR3 has 16 residues. CDR1 is SGDLS and CDR2 is YYNGEE in the germline V gene. V dropped 1 base and J dropped 5; count of bases not matched to a gene: 10. The CDR3 here is CASSVRGQVNSETQYF. The CDR3 bases are TGTGCCAGCAGCGTAAGGGGACAGGTAAACTCGGAGACCCAGTACTTC.

This clone appeared a single time. V gene TRBV15 combines with J gene TRBJ2-2, with D perhaps TRBD2 (5 bases). The CDR3 extends over 12 amino acids. Per the germline V gene, CDR1 is LNHNV and CDR2 is YYDKDF (reference sequence). V was pared by 8 bases and J by 7 bases, with 11 bases between. The CDR3 is CATSVTNGELFF. CDR3 nucleotides: TGTGCCACCTCCGTGACTAACGGGGAGCTGTTTTTT.

The chain has TRBV11-2 and TRBJ1-6; 11 bases agree with TRBD1. Germline V gene lookup returns CDR1 SGHAT and CDR2 FQNNGV. Losses at the gene ends were 4 bases for V and 9 bases for J; bases not matched to a gene: 8. This CDR3 region has 16 residues. The CDR3 nucleotides read TGTGCCAGCAGCTCTCTCGGGGGGACAGGGGGTTCACCCCTCCACTTT. It codes for CASSSLGGTGGSPLHF.

V is TRBV6-6 and J is TRBJ1-4; 7 bases align to TRBD1. There are 12 residues in the CDR3. V lost 4 bases, J lost 8 bases, and 1 base stayed unmatched. CDR1 MNHNY and CDR2 SVGAGI come from the germline V gene (reference sequence). The CDR3 sequence: CASSLQGEKLFF. Here the CDR3 DNA reads TGTGCCAGCAGTTTACAGGGGGAAAAACTGTTTTTT.

The chain recombines TRBV19 with TRBJ1-3, with a possible D match to TRBD1 (6 bases). The CDR3 contains 15 residues. Germline V gene lookup returns CDR1 LNHDA and CDR2 SQIVND (reference sequence). Trimming removed 4 bases from V and 2 bases from J, with 12 bases in between. CDR3 DNA: TGTGCCAGTAGTACTCAGACAGGACCTGGAAACACCATATATTTT. Residues: CASSTQTGPGNTIYF.

V usage is TRBV7-8 and J usage is TRBJ1-3; TRBD1 aligns across 9 bases. From germline, CDR1 is SGHVS and CDR2 FQNEAQ. Trimming cost V 5 bases and J 3 bases; bases outside gene matches: 5. This CDR3 spans 15 amino acids. The CDR3 DNA is TGTGCCAGCAGCCGGGACAGGGCGTATGGAAACACCATATATTTT. Translated, it gives CASSRDRAYGNTIYF.

The chain's CDR3 is CASSFASGHYNEQFF. CDR3 nucleotides: TGTGCCAGCAGCTTCGCTAGCGGCCACTACAATGAGCAGTTCTTC. This chain uses TRBV5-4 with TRBJ2-1; 7 bases are a match to TRBD2. The CDR3 extends over 15 amino acids. Germline lookup yields CDR1 SGHNT and CDR2 YYREEE (reference sequence). Unmatched junction bases numbered 5, after V lost 2 bases and J lost 3 bases.

V and J are TRBV5-4 and TRBJ2-7, with D uncertain. Looked up from germline, CDR1 is SGHNT and CDR2 is YYREEE (reference sequence). The CDR3 totals 14 residues. The V end lost 0 bases, the J end lost 5 bases, and 12 bases lay between the germline ends. The CDR3 region has the DNA TGTGCCAGCAGCTTGGTTGGTTACAGCAACGAGCAGTACTTC. Translation: CASSLVGYSNEQYF.

V usage is TRBV10-2 and J usage is TRBJ1-2; D unresolved. Germline V gene data show CDR1 as WSHSY and CDR2 as SAAADI. This CDR3 comprises 15 residues. Trimming cost V 2 bases and J 3 bases, with 13 bases left between them. This chain's CDR3 is CASSELLAAYYGYTF. CDR3 nucleotide sequence: TGCGCCAGCAGTGAGCTCTTGGCGGCGTACTATGGCTACACCTTC.

The V and J genes are TRBV5-1 and TRBJ1-2; 8 bases fit TRBD1. This CDR3 comprises 17 residues. V was pared by 4 bases and J by 2 bases, with 13 bases of the junction left unmatched. CDR1 and CDR2 (germline): SGHRS, YFSETQ. The chain's CDR3 is CASSTAPTRTGNYGYTF. The CDR3 DNA reads TGCGCCAGCAGCACAGCCCCCACCCGGACAGGGAACTATGGCTACACCTTC.

J is TRBJ1-5 and V is TRBV7-2, with 7 bases lining up with TRBD1. V was pared by 2 bases and J by 5 bases, with 3 bases of the junction left unmatched. CDR1 and CDR2 (germline): SGHTA, FQGNSA. The CDR3 covers 14 residues. The CDR3 reads CASSLRQGDQPQHF. The CDR3 DNA reads TGTGCCAGCAGCTTAAGACAGGGCGATCAGCCCCAGCATTTT.

This clone was counted a single time. The chain employs TRBV5-1 and TRBJ2-3; 8 bases align to TRBD2. CDR1 SGHRS and CDR2 YFSETQ come from the germline V gene. Unmatched junction bases numbered 2, after V lost 4 bases and J lost 1 base. This CDR3 region has 14 residues. The CDR3 DNA reads as TGCGCCAGCAGCATTAGCGGGGGCACAGATACGCAGTATTTT. This codes for CASSISGGTDTQYF. The entire variable domain, with the rest obtained from reference TRBV5-1 and TRBJ2-3, is as follows: KAGVTQTPRYLIKTRGQQVTLSCSPISGHRSVSWYQQTPGQGLQFLFEYFSETQRNKGNFPGRFSGRQFSNSRSEMNVSTLELGDSALYLCASSISGGTDTQYFGPGTRLTVL.

The J gene is TRBJ1-4, the V gene TRBV5-1, with a weak D call TRBD1 (5 bases). This CDR3 is 17 amino acids long. Between the trimmed V and J ends, which lost 5 bases and 0 bases, there was a span of 17 bases. From germline, CDR1 is SGHRS and CDR2 YFSETQ. CDR3 in amino acids: CASRNPGAAATNEKLFF. The CDR3 bases are TGCGCCAGCAGGAATCCCGGGGCAGCTGCAACTAATGAAAAACTGTTTTTT.

This clone was seen a few times. The genes are TRBV7-9 and TRBJ1-1; unclear D gene. Trimming took off 5 bases at V and 1 base at J, with 8 bases between the two ends. The CDR3 extends over 13 amino acids. CDR1 SEHNR and CDR2 FQNEAQ come from the germline V gene (reference sequence). CDR3 in DNA: TGTGCCAGCAGCGAACAGCCGAACACTGAAGCTTTCTTT. Its translation: CASSEQPNTEAFF.

This chain joins TRBV6-5 and TRBJ2-3; 7 bases agree with TRBD2. CDR1 and CDR2 (germline): MNHEY, SVGAGI. Trimming took 2 bases from V and 3 from J; bases not matched to a gene: 5. CDR3 length: 15 amino acids. CDR3 bases: TGTGCCAGCAGTTACCAGCGGGGCGGGACAGATACGCAGTATTTT. This gives the protein CASSYQRGGTDTQYF.

V and J are TRBV28 and TRBJ1-5; D call uncertain. CDR3 length: 14 amino acids. The germline V gene encodes CDR1 MDHEN and CDR2 SYDVKM. V lost 3 bases to trimming and J lost 5 bases, with 11 bases between them. The CDR3 region has the DNA TGTGCCAGCAGTTTTATCACAGAAGATCAGCCCCAGCATTTT. Translation: CASSFITEDQPQHF.